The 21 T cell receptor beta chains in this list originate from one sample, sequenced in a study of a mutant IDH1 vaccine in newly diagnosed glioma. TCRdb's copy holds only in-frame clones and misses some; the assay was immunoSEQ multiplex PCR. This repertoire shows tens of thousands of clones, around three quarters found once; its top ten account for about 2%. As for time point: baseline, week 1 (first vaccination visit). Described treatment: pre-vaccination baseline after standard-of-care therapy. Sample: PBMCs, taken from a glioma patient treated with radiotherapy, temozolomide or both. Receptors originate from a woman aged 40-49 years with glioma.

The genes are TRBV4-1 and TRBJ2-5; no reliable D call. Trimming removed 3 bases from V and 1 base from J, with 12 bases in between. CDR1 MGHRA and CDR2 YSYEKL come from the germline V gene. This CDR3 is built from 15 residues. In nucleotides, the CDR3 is TGCGCCAGCAGCCACCCCCCCGCAGCCCAAGAGACCCAGTACTTC. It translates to CASSHPPAAQETQYF.

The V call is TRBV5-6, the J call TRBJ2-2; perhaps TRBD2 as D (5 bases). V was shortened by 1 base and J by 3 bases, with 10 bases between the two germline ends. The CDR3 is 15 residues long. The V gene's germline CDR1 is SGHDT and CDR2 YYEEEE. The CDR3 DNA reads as TGTGCCAGCAGCTTGTCAACGGGGTACACCGGGGAGCTGTTTTTT. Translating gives CASSLSTGYTGELFF.

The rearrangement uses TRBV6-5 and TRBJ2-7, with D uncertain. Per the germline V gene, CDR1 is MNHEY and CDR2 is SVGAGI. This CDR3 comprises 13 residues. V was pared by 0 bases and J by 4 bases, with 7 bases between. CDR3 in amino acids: CASSYSESYEQYF. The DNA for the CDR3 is TGTGCCAGCAGTTACTCCGAGTCATACGAGCAGTACTTC.

The CDR3: CASSQIGTIPTDTQYF. CDR3 in DNA: TGCGCCAGCAGCCAAATTGGGACTATCCCCACAGATACGCAGTATTTT. The chain couples TRBV4-1 to TRBJ2-3; the match to TRBD2 covers 7 bases. The CDR3 is 16 residues long. V dropped 2 bases and J dropped 2; count of bases not matched to a gene: 7. Germline CDR1 and CDR2: MGHRA and YSYEKL.

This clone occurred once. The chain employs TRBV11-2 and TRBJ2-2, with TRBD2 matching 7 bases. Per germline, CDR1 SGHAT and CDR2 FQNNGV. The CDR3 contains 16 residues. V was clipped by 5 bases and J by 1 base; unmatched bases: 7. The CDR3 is CASSRRERGNTGELFF. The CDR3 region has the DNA TGTGCCAGCAGCCGCAGGGAGCGGGGGAACACCGGGGAGCTGTTTTTT.

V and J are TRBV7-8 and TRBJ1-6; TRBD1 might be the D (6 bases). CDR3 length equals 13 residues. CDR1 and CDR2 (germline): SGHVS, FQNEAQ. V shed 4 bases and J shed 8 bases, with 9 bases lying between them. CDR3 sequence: CASSSDSHSPLHF. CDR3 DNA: TGTGCCAGCAGCTCGGACAGCCATTCACCCCTCCACTTT.

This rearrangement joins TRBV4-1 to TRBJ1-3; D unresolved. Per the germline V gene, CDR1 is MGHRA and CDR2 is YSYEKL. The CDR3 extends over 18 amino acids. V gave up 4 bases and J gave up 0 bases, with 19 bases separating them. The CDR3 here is CASSLRRVGSSSGNTIYF. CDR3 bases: TGCGCCAGCAGCCTCCGGAGGGTAGGTTCTAGCTCTGGAAACACCATATATTTT.

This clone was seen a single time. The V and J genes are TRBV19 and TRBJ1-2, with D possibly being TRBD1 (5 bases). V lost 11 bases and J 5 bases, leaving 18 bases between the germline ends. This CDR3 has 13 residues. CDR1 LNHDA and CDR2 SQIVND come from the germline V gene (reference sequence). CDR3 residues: CAGSPGPGYGYTF. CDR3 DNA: TGTGCCGGATCCCCGGGGCCGGGGTATGGCTACACCTTC.

The CDR3 bases are TGTGCCAGCAGCCCCGACCCAATGGGCACCGGGGAGCTGTTTTTT. Amino acids: CASSPDPMGTGELFF. The chain joins TRBV7-3 to TRBJ2-2, with D unclear. The CDR3 contains 15 residues. Trimming cost V 5 bases and J 4 bases, with 14 bases left between them. CDR1 SGHTA and CDR2 FQGTGA come from the germline V gene.

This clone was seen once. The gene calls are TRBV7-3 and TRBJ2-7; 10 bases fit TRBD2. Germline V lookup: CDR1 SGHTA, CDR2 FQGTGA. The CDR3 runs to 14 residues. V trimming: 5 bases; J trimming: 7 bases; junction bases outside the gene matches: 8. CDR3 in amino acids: CASSLSGGQGEQYF. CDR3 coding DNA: TGTGCCAGCAGCCTTAGCGGGGGGCAGGGAGAGCAGTACTTC.

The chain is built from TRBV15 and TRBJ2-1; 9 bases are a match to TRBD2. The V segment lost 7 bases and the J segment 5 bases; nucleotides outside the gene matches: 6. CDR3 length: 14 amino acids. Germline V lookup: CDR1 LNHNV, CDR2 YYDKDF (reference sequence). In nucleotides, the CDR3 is TGTGCCACCAAACCGGGACTAGCAGACAATGAGCAGTTCTTC. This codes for CATKPGLADNEQFF.

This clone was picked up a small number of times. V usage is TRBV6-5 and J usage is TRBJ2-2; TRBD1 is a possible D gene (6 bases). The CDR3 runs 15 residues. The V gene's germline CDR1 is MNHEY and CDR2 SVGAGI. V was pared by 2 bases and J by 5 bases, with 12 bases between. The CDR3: CASSYRGQLTGELFF. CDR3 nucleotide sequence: TGTGCCAGCAGTTACCGAGGACAGCTTACCGGGGAGCTGTTTTTT.

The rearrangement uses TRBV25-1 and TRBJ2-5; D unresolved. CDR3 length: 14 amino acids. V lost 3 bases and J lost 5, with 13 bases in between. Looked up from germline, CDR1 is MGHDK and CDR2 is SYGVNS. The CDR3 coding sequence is TGTGCCAGCAGTGATCGGTTGTTGGAGGAGACCCAGTACTTC. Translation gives CASSDRLLEETQYF.

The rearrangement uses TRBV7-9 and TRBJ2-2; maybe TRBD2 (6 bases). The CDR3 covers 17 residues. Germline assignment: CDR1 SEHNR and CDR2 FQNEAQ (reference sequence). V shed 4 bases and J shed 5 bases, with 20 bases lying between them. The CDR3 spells CASSSPGSGVGTGELFF. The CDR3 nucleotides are TGTGCCAGCAGCTCCCCTGGTAGCGGAGTGGGAACCGGGGAGCTGTTTTTT.

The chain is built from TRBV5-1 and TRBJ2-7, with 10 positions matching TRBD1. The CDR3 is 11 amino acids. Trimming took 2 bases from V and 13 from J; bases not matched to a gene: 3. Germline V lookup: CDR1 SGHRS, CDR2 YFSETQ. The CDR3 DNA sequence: TGCGCCAGCAGCTTCGGACAGGGGGTTTACTTC. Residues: CASSFGQGVYF.

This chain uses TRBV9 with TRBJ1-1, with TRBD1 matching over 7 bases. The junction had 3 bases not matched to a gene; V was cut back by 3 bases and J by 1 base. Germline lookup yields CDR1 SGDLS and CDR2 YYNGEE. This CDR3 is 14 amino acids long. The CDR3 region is CASSDRDRNTEAFF. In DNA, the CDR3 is TGTGCCAGCAGCGACCGGGACAGGAACACTGAAGCTTTCTTT.

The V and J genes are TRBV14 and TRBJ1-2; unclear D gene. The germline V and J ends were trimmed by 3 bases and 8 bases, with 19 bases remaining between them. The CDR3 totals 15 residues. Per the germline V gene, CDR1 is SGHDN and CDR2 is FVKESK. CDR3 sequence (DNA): TGTGCCAGCAGCCAGCTGACGGACGCGAGAAGAGGCTACACCTTC. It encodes CASSQLTDARRGYTF.

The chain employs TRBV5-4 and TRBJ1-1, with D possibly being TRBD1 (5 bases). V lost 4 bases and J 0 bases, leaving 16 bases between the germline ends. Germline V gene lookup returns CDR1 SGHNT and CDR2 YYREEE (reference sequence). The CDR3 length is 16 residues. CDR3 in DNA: TGTGCCAGCAGCGCACCGGGGCCTTCGATGAACACTGAAGCTTTCTTT. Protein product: CASSAPGPSMNTEAFF.

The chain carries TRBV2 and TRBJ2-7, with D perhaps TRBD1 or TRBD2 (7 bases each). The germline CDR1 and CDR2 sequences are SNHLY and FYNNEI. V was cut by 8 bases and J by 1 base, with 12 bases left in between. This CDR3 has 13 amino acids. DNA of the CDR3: TGTGCCAGCTCCAGGGGGGGGTCCTACGAGCAGTACTTC. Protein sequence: CASSRGGSYEQYF.

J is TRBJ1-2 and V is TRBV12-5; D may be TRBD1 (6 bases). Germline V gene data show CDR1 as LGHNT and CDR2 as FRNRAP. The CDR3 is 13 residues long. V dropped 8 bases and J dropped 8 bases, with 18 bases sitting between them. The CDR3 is CASSGTGRKGYTF. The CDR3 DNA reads TGTGCTAGTTCCGGAACAGGGCGTAAAGGCTACACCTTC.

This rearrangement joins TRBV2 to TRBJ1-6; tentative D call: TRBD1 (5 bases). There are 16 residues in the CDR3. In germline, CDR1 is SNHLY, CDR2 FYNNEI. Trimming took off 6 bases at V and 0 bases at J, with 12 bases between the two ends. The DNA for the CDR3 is TGTGCCAGCAGACCAGGGACCAGCTCCTATAATTCACCCCTCCACTTT. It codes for CASRPGTSSYNSPLHF. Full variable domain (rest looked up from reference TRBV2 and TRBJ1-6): EPEVTQTPSHQVTQMGQEVILRCVPISNHLYFYWYRQILGQKVEFLVSFYNNEISEKSEIFDDQFSVERPDGSNFTLKIRSTKLEDSAMYFCASRPGTSSYNSPLHFGNGTRLTVT.